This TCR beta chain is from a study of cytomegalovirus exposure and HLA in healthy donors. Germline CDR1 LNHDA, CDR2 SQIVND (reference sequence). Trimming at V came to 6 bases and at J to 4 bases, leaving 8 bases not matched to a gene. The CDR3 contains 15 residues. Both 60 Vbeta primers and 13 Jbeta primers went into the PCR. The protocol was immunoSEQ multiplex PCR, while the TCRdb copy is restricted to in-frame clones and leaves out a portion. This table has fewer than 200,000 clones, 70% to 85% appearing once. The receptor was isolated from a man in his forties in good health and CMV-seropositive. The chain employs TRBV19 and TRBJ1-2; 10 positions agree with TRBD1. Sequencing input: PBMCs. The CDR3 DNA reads TGTGCCAGTAGCTGGACTCGGACAGGGGGCTATGGCTACACCTTC. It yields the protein CASSWTRTGGYGYTF.